This TCR beta chain was sequenced in a study of OX40 agonist ivuxolimab in advanced cancers. CDR3 length: 14 residues. Trimming stripped 5 bases from V and 3 bases from J, with 13 bases between. The germline V gene encodes CDR1 MNHNS and CDR2 SASEGT. With respect to this clone: Its target is unknown.

Whole-study findings and limits: Low clonal expansion, among the lowest seen, marked partial responders at 0.1-3.0 mg/kg.

Produced via immunoSEQ multiplex PCR; TCRdb's table is partial and in-frame only. The sample yields fewer than 70,000 clones, 75% to 85% seen once. The sample consisted of CD4+ or CD8+ T cells sorted from blood, taken in a trial of the OX40 agonist ivuxolimab. This clonotype was sampled from an adult with an advanced solid tumor such as melanoma, head and neck, liver or kidney cancer. The gene calls are TRBV6-1 and TRBJ1-2, with D possibly TRBD1 on 6 matching bases. CDR3 amino acids: CASSTAGADYGYTF. The CDR3 DNA sequence: TGTGCCAGCAGTACCGCAGGGGCAGACTATGGCTACACCTTC.